Following are 14 T cell receptor beta chains from one sample sequenced in a study of beta chain features in type 1 diabetes. Reverse transcribing all isolated RNA meant expressed TCRB transcripts were sequenced. Produced via immunoSEQ multiplex PCR; TCRdb's table is partial and in-frame only. The data contain 900,000 or so clones, roughly a sixth of them singletons. What was sequenced was naive CD4+ T cells from blood. The receptors derive from a woman aged 18-29 years in good health.

The rearrangement uses TRBV28 and TRBJ2-1, with unresolved D. Deletions cut 3 bases from V and 0 bases from J, with 15 bases between. In germline, CDR1 is MDHEN, CDR2 SYDVKM. CDR3 length: 17 residues. The CDR3 reads CASSFELHRPSYNEQFF. The DNA for the CDR3 is TGTGCCAGCAGTTTCGAGCTACACCGGCCCTCCTACAATGAGCAGTTCTTC.

The V and J genes are TRBV5-1 and TRBJ2-5; perhaps TRBD2 as D (6 bases). Germline CDR1 SGHRS, CDR2 YFSETQ. The V end lost 0 bases, the J end lost 10 bases, and 22 bases lay between the germline ends. CDR3 size: 16 residues. In nucleotides, the CDR3 is TGCGCCAGCAGCTTGGGCCCCGCGGGCGGGGATCGGGGCCAGTACTTC. Translating it yields CASSLGPAGGDRGQYF.

This chain uses TRBV28 with TRBJ2-1; D might be TRBD1 or TRBD2, each matching 5 bases. Trimming cost V 6 bases and J 0 bases, with 9 bases left between them. This CDR3 has 14 residues. Germline loops: CDR1 MDHEN, CDR2 SYDVKM. CDR3 sequence: CASRTGTSYNEQFF. CDR3 sequence (DNA): TGTGCCAGCAGAACGGGGACCTCCTACAATGAGCAGTTCTTC.

This clone was counted only a few times. The chain carries TRBV21-1 and TRBJ2-5; the D call TRBD1 from the table was never checked on the DNA. TRBV21-1 is a pseudogene. The CDR3 covers 15 residues. CDR3 in amino acids: CASTNTSKTQETQYF. DNA for the CDR3: TGTGCCAGCACCAACACATCAAAAACACAAGAGACCCAGTACTTC.

The genes are TRBV13 and TRBJ2-7, with TRBD2 identical over 10 bases. J lost 2 bases, V lost 5 bases, and 3 bases had no gene match. CDR1 is PRHDT, CDR2 FYEKMQ, per germline (reference sequence). This CDR3 is 14 amino acids long. The CDR3 here is CASSPSGRTYEQYF. CDR3 nucleotides: TGTGCCAGCAGCCCTAGCGGGAGAACCTACGAGCAGTACTTC.

This clone was observed a handful of times. The V gene is TRBV29-1, the J gene TRBJ2-5, with 7 bases lining up with TRBD2. V was clipped by 7 bases and J by 2 bases; unmatched bases: 4. This CDR3 spans 12 amino acids. Germline CDR1 SQVTM, CDR2 ANQGSEA. CDR3: CSAWTSQETQYF. The DNA for the CDR3 is TGCAGCGCTTGGACTAGTCAAGAGACCCAGTACTTC.

This chain links TRBV29-1 with TRBJ2-7; D is perhaps TRBD1 (6 bases). The germline V gene has CDR1 SQVTM and CDR2 ANQGSEA. The germline V and J ends were trimmed by 2 bases and 3 bases, with 23 bases remaining between them. The CDR3 consists of 17 residues. CDR3 nucleotides: TGCAGCGTTGAATACTCAGGGGCGGCTGCAACCCTCTACGAGCAGTACTTC. Protein product: CSVEYSGAAATLYEQYF.

In this sample, this clone turned up a few times. The chain joins TRBV6-5 to TRBJ1-2; 8 bases are a match to TRBD1. Germline CDR1 and CDR2: MNHEY and SVGAGI. The CDR3 runs 13 residues. Trimming at V came to 6 bases and at J to 4 bases, leaving 4 bases not matched to a gene. CDR3 residues: CASSHDRGYGYTF. DNA for the CDR3: TGTGCCAGCAGCCACGACAGGGGCTATGGCTACACCTTC.

The table lists this clone with a few counts. The CDR3 here is CASSSQGAKTQYF. In nucleotides, the CDR3 is TGTGCCAGCAGTTCCCAGGGGGCAAAGACCCAGTACTTC. The chain is built from TRBV28 and TRBJ2-5; 8 bases line up with TRBD1. Germline V gives CDR1 MDHEN, CDR2 SYDVKM. J lost 6 bases, V lost 4 bases, and 4 bases had no gene match. The CDR3 runs to 13 residues.

Only a few counts were recorded for this clone. The rearrangement links TRBV7-2 to TRBJ2-5; 12 positions agree with TRBD2. Trimming removed 5 bases from V and 5 bases from J; junction bases left unmatched: 18. Per the germline V gene, CDR1 is SGHTA and CDR2 is FQGNSA. The CDR3 covers 19 residues. The CDR3 sequence is CASSLLEFASGRATETQYF. Here the CDR3 DNA reads TGTGCCAGCAGCCTCCTAGAGTTCGCTAGCGGGAGGGCCACGGAGACCCAGTACTTC.

The chain has TRBV6-5 and TRBJ1-2; D remains unclear. The germline gives CDR1 MNHEY, CDR2 SVGAGI. V was shortened by 8 bases and J by 1 base, with 17 bases between the two germline ends. This CDR3 is built from 15 residues. Written as DNA, the CDR3 is TGTGCCAGCGCAACTTACCCTTGGGGTAACTATGGCTACACCTTC. This sequence encodes CASATYPWGNYGYTF.

This clone was counted between two and nine times. Within the sample, other DNA sequences also encode this same CDR3. The rearrangement uses TRBV5-1 and TRBJ2-3; 9 bases map to TRBD1. Trimming removed 4 bases from V and 2 bases from J; junction bases left unmatched: 5. The CDR3 runs 15 residues. CDR1 and CDR2 (germline): SGHRS, YFSETQ. CDR3 bases: TGCGCCAGCAGCCCAGGACAGGGGAACACAGATACGCAGTATTTT. Protein product: CASSPGQGNTDTQYF.

V gene TRBV19 combines with J gene TRBJ1-1; D perhaps matches TRBD1 (5 bases). V lost 4 bases and J lost 5, with 20 bases in between. CDR1 and CDR2 from the germline V gene are LNHDA and SQIVND (reference sequence). This CDR3 has 16 residues. CDR3 sequence: CASSRSGVWSGTEAFF. In DNA, the CDR3 is TGTGCCAGTAGTAGGTCGGGGGTTTGGTCCGGTACTGAAGCTTTCTTT.

The chain joins TRBV27 to TRBJ2-6, with a possible D match to TRBD1 (6 bases). The CDR3 contains 17 residues. CDR1 and CDR2 (germline): MNHEY, SMNVEV (reference sequence). Trimming left V 3 bases short and J 0 bases short, with 12 bases between. The CDR3 coding sequence is TGTGCCAGCAGTTTGGTTAGGGGGTCCTCTGGGGCCAACGTCCTGACTTTC. Its translation is CASSLVRGSSGANVLTF.